This T cell receptor (beta chain) was sequenced in a study of blood T cell repertoires in COVID-19. Study at large: T cells, B-cell-depleted T cells, or PBMCs supplied cDNA or gDNA.

Everyone who took part was roughly 18 to 100 years old, and they came from about two dozen US areas. Profiling relied on immunoSEQ multiplex PCR, and the TCRdb table lists in-frame clones only, not all of them. The sample has about 130,000 clones, roughly 80% seen once; the top ten hold roughly 2.3%. This TCR was recovered from a man aged 35-49 years with acute COVID-19. Sequences were obtained from PBMCs or T cells enriched from blood (not recorded which).

In nucleotides, the CDR3 is TGTGCCAGCAGCTTATGGGCGGGGGAAGACATTCAGTACTTC. Its protein product is CASSLWAGEDIQYF. The chain combines TRBV11-2 with TRBJ2-4; 7 bases match TRBD2. This CDR3 is 14 amino acids long. Losses at the gene ends were 2 bases for V and 8 bases for J; bases not matched to a gene: 6. Germline assignment: CDR1 SGHAT and CDR2 FQNNGV.